This record covers a single T cell receptor (beta chain). Antigen: not known. This specimen comes from a study of shared clonotypes between healthy human individuals. This CDR3 has 17 residues. V was pared by 2 bases and J by 2 bases, with 3 bases of the junction left unmatched. Germline loops: CDR1 MGHRA, CDR2 YSYEKL. CD45RO negativity and positive selection for CCR7 defined naive CD8 cells, a population that excluded terminally differentiated effector memory CD45RA+ cells. The assay used deep level. Replicate PCRs for sorted subsets used about 200 ng DNA; this equaled tens of thousands of T cell genomes. Method: immunoSEQ multiplex PCR; TCRdb's copy keeps in-frame clones and lacks some. The sample has around 2.1 million clones, approximately 94% seen once. General study findings and limits: Memory subsets had estimated richness that was generally smaller than that of naive subsets. The sole specimen, blood, was sampled, and tissue repertoires likely differ.

The J gene is TRBJ2-4, the V gene TRBV4-1; TRBD2 agrees at 13 bases. This clonotype was sampled from a young man in good health. Some clones in this sample may be carry-over from other donors' samples. Sequencing was performed on naive CD8+ T cells from PBMCs. The CDR3 region is CASSQTSGRATKNIQYF. In DNA, the CDR3 is TGCGCCAGCAGCCAAACTAGCGGGAGGGCGACCAAAAACATTCAGTACTTC.